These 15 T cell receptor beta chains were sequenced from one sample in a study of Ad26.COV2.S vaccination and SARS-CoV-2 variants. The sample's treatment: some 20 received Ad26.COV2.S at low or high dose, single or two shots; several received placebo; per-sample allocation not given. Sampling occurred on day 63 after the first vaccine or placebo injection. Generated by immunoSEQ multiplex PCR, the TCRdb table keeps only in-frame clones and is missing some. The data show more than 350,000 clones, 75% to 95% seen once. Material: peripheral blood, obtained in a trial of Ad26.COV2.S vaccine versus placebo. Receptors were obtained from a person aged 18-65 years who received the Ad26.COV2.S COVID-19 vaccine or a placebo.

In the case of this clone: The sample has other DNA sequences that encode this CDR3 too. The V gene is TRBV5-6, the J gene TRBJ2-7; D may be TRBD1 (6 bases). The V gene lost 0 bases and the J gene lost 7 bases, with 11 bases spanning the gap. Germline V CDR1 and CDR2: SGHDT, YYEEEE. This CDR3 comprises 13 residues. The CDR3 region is CASSLDRDEEQYF. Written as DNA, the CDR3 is TGTGCCAGCAGCTTGGACAGGGATGAGGAGCAGTACTTC.

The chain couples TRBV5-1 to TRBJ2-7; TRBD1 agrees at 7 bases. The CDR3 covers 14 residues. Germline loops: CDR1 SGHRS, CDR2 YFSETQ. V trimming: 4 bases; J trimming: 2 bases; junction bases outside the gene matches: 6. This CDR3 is CASSLFDRAYEQYF. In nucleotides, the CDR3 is TGCGCCAGCAGCCTGTTTGACAGGGCCTACGAGCAGTACTTC.

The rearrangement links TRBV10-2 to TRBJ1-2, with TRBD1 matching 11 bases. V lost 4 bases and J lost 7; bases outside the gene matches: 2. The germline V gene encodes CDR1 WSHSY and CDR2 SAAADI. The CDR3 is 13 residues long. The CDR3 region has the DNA TGCGCCAGCAGTGGGACAGGGGGCCTTGGCTACACCTTC. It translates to CASSGTGGLGYTF.

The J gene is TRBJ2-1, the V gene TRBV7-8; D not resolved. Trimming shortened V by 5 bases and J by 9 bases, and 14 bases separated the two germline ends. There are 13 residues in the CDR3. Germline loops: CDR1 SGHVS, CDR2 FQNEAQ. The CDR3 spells CASSRTADTEQFF. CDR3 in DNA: TGTGCCAGCAGCCGAACTGCGGATACTGAGCAGTTCTTC. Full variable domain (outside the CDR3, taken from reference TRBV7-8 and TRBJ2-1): GAGVSQSPRYKVAKRGQDVALRCDPISGHVSLFWYQQALGQGPEFLTYFQNEAQLDKSGLPSDRFFAERPEGSVSTLKIQRTQQEDSAVYLCASSRTADTEQFFGPGTRLTVL.

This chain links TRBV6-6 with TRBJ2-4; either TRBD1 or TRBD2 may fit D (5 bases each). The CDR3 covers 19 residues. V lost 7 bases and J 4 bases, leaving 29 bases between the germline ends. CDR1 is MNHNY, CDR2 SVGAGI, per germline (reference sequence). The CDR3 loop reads CASTYRDLNNSKAKNIQYF. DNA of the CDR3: TGTGCCAGCACCTACCGGGACCTAAACAACTCGAAGGCTAAAAACATTCAGTACTTC.

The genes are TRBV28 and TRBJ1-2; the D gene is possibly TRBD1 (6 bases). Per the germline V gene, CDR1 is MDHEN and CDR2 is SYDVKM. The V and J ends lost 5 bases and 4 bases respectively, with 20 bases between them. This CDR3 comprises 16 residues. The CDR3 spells CASSLEGGASSYGYTF. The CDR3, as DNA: TGTGCCAGCAGTCTAGAGGGGGGGGCGAGTAGCTATGGCTACACCTTC.

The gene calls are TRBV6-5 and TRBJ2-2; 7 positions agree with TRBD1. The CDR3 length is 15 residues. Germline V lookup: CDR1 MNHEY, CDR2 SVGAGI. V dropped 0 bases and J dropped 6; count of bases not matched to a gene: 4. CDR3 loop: CASSYSTGKAGELFF. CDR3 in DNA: TGTGCCAGCAGTTACTCGACAGGGAAGGCCGGGGAGCTGTTTTTT.

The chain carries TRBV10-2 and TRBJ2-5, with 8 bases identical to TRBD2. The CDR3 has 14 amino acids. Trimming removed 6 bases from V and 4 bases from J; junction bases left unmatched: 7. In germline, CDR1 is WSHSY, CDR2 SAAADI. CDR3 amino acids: CASRLAGNPETQYF. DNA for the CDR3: TGCGCCAGCAGGTTAGCGGGAAATCCAGAGACCCAGTACTTC.

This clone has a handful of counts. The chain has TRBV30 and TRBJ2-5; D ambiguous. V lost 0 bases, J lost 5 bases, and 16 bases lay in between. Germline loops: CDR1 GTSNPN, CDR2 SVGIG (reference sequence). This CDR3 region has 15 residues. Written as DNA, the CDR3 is TGTGCCTGGAGTGTACACCGCCCGGGTGGGGAGACCCAGTACTTC. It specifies CAWSVHRPGGETQYF. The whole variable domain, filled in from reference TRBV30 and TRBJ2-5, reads SQTIHQWPATLVQPVGSPLSLECTVEGTSNPNLYWYRQAAGRGLQLLFYSVGIGQISSEVPQNLSASRPQDRQFILSSKKLLLSDSGFYLCAWSVHRPGGETQYFGPGTRLLVL.

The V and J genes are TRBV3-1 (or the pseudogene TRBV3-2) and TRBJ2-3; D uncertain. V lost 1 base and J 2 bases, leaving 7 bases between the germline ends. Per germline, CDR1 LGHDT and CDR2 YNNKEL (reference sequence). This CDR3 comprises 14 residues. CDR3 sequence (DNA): TGTGCCAGCAGCCAAGTTGTGGCCACAGATACGCAGTATTTT. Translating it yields CASSQVVATDTQYF.

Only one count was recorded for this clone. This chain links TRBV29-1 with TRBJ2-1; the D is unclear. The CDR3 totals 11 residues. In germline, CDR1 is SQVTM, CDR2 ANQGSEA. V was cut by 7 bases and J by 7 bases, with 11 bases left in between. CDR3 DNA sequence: TGCAGCGCCAAACGAGCTAATGAGCAGTTCTTC. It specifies CSAKRANEQFF.

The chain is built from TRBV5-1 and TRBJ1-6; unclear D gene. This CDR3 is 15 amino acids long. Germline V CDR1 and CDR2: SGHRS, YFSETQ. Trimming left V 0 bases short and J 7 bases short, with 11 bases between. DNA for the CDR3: TGCGCCAGCAGCTTGGGGACCGGTAGCAATTCACCCCTCCACTTT. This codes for CASSLGTGSNSPLHF.

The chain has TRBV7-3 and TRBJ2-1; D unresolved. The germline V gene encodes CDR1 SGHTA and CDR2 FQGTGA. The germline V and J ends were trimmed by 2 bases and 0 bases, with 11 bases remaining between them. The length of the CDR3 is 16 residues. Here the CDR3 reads CASSLEPPSSYNEQFF. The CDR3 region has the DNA TGTGCCAGCAGCTTAGAGCCACCGAGCTCCTACAATGAGCAGTTCTTC.

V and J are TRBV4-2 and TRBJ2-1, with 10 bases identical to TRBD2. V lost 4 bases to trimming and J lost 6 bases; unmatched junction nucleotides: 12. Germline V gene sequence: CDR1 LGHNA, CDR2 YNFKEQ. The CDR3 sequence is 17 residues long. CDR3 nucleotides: TGTGCCAGCAGCCTCCCACGGGCGGGACTAGCGATCAATGAGCAGTTCTTC. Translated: CASSLPRAGLAINEQFF.

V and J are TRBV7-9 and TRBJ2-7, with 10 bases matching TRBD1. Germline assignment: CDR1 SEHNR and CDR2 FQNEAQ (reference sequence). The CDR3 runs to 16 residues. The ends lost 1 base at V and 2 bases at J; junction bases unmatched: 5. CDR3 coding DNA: TGTGCCAGCAGCTTAGGCTCCGGGACAGGGGCCTACGAGCAGTACTTC. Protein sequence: CASSLGSGTGAYEQYF.